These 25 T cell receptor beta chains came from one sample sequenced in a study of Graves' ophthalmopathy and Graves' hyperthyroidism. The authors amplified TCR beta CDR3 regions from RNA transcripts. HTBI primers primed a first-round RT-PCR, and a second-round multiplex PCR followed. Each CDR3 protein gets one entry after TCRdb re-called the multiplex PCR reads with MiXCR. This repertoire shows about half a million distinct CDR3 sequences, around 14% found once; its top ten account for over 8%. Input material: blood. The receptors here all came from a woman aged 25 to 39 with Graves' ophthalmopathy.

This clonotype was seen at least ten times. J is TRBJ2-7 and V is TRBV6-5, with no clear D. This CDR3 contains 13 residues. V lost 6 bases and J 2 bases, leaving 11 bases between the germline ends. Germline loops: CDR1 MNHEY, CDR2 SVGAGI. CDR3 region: CASRFGPTYEQYF. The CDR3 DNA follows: TGTGCCAGCAGATTCGGGCCAACCTACGAGCAGTACTTC.

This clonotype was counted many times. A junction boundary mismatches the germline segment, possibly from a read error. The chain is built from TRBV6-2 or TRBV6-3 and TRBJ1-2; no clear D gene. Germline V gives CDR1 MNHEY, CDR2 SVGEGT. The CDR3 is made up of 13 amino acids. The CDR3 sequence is CASSPSPHTGDAF. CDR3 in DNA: TGTGCCAGCAGCCCATCCCCACACACCGGAGACGCCTTC.

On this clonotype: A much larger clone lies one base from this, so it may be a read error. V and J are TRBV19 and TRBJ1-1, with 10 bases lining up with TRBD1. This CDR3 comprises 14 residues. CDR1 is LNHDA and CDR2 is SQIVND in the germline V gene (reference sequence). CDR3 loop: CASSGRDRGTEACF. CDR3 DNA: TGTGCCAGTAGTGGCCGGGACAGGGGAACTGAAGCTTGCTTT.

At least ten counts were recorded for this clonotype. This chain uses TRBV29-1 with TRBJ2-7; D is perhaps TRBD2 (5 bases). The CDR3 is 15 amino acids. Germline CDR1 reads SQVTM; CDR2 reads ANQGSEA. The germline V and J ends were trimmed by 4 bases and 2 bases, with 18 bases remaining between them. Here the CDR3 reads CSVGINPDGAYEQYF. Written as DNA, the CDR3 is TGCAGCGTTGGAATTAACCCGGACGGGGCCTACGAGCAGTACTTC.

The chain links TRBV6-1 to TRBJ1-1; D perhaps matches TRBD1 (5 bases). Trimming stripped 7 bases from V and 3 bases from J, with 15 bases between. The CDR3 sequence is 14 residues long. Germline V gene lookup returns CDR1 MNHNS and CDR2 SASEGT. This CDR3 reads CASKRAGRYTEAFF. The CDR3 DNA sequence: TGTGCCAGCAAAAGGGCAGGGAGGTACACTGAAGCTTTCTTT.

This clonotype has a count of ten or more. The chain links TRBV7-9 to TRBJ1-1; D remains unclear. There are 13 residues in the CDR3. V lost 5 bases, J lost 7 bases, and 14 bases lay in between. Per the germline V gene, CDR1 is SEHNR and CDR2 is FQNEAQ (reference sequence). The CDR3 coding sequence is TGTGCCAGCAGCCTCCTATACGACGGTGAAGCTTTCTTT. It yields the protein CASSLLYDGEAFF.

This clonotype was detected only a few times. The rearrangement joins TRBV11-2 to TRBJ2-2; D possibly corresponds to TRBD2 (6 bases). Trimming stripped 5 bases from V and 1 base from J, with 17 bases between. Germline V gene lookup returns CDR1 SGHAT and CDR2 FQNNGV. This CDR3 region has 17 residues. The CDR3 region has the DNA TGTGCCAGCAGCCTACCCGGAGGGGCCGGGAACACCGGGGAGCTGTTTTTT. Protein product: CASSLPGGAGNTGELFF.

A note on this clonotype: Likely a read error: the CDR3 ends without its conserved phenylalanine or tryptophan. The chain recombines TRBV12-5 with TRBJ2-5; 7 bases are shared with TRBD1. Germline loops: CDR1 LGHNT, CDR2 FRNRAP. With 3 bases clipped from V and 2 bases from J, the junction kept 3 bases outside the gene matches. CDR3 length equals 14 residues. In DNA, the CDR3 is TGTGCTAGTGGTTTCCGGACAGGACAAGAGACCCAGTACCTT. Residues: CASGFRTGQETQYL.

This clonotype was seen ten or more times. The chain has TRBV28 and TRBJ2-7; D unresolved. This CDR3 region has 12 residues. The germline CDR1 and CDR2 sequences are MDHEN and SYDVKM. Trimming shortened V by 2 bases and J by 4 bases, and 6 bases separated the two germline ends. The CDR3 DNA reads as TGTGCCAGCAGTTTAATGGAGTACGAGCAGTACTTC. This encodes CASSLMEYEQYF.

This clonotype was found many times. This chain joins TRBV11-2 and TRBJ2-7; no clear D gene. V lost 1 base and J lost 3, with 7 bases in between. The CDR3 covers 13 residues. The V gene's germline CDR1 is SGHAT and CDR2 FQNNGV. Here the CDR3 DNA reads TGTGCCAGCAGCTTAGCCCAGTACTACGAGCAGTACTTC. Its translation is CASSLAQYYEQYF.

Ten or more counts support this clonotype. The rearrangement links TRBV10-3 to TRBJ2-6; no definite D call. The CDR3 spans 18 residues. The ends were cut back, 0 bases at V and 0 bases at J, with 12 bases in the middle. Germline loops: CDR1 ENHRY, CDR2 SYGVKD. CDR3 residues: CAISESSGSYSGANVLTF. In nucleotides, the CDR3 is TGTGCCATCAGTGAGTCGTCAGGCAGCTACTCTGGGGCCAACGTCCTGACTTTC.

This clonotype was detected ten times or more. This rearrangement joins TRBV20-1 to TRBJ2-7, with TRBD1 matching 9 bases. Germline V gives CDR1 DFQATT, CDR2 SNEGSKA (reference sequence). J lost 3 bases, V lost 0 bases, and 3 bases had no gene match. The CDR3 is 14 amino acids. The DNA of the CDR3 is TGCAGTGCTAGAGAGGGGGACAGGGTCTACGAGCAGTACTTC. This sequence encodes CSAREGDRVYEQYF.

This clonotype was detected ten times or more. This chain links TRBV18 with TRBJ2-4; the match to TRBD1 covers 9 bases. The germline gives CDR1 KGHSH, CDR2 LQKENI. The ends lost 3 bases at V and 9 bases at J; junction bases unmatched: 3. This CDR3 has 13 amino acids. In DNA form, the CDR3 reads TGTGCCAGCTCACCGGGACAGGGTATCATTCAGTACTTC. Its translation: CASSPGQGIIQYF. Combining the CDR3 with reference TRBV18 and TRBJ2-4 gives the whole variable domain NAGVMQNPRHLVRRRGQEARLRCSPMKGHSHVYWYRQLPEEGLKFMVYLQKENIIDESGMPKERFSAEFPKEGPSILRIQQVVRGDSAAYFCASSPGQGIIQYFGAGTRLSVL.

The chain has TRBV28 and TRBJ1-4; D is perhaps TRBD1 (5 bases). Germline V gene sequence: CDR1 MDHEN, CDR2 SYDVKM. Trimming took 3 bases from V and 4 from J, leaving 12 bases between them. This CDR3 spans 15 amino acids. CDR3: CASSLLTAYNEKLFF. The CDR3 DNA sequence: TGTGCCAGCAGTTTGTTGACAGCCTATAATGAAAAACTGTTTTTT. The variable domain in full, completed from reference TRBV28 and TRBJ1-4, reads DVKVTQSSRYLVKRTGEKVFLECVQDMDHENMFWYRQDPGLGLRLIYFSYDVKMKEKGDIPEGYSVSREKKERFSLILESASTNQTSMYLCASSLLTAYNEKLFFGSGTQLSVL.

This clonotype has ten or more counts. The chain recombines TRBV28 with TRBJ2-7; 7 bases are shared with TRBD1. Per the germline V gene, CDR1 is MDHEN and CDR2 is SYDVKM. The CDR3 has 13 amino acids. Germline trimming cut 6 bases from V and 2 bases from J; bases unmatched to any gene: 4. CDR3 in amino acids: CASSRQGPYEQYF. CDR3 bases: TGTGCCAGCAGCAGACAGGGTCCCTACGAGCAGTACTTC.

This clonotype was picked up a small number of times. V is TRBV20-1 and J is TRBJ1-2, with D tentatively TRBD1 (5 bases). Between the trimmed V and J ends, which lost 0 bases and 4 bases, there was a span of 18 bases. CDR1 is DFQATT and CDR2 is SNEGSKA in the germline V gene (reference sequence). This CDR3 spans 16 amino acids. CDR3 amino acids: CSARDRGDPATYGYTF. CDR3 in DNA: TGCAGTGCTAGAGATCGGGGGGACCCGGCTACCTATGGCTACACCTTC.

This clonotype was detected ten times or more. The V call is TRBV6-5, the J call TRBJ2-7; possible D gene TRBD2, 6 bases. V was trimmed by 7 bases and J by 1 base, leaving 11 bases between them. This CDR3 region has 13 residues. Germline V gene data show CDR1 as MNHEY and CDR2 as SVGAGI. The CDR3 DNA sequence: TGTGCCAGCACTCGCGGGGAGTCCTACGAGCAGTACTTC. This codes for CASTRGESYEQYF.

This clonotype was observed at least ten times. The CDR3: CAISVERASYEQYF. CDR3 sequence (DNA): TGTGCCATCAGTGTAGAAAGGGCCTCCTACGAGCAGTACTTC. The chain links TRBV10-3 to TRBJ2-7, with unresolved D. V was pared by 4 bases and J by 0 bases, with 10 bases between. Germline values: CDR1 ENHRY, CDR2 SYGVKD. The CDR3 loop spans 14 amino acids.

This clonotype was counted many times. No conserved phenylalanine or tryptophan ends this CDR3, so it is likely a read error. CDR3 sequence: CASSWDRGNQPQHL. DNA for the CDR3: TGTGCCAGCAGTTGGGACAGGGGCAATCAGCCCCAGCATCTT. This chain connects TRBV12-3 or TRBV12-4 to TRBJ1-5; the match to TRBD1 covers 9 bases. V shed 4 bases, J shed 2 bases, and the junction held 0 bases outside the gene matches. The CDR3 has 14 amino acids.

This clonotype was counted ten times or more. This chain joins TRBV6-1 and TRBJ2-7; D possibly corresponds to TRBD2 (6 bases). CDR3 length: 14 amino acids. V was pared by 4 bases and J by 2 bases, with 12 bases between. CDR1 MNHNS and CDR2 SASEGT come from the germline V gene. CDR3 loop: CASSVREITYEQYF. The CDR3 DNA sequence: TGTGCCAGCAGTGTCCGGGAGATAACCTACGAGCAGTACTTC.

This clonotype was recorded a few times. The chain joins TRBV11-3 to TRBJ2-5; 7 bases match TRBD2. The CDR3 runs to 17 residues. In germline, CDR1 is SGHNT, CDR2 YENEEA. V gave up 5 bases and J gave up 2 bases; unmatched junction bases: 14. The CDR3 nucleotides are TGTGCCAGCAGCACCCTATCGATTACTAGCGAGCAAGAGACCCAGTACTTC. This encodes CASSTLSITSEQETQYF.

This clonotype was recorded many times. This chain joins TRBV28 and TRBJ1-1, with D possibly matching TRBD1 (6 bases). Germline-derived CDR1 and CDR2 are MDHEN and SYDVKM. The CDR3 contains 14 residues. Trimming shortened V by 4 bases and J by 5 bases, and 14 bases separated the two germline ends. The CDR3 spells CASSWGHKGTEAFF. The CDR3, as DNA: TGTGCCAGCAGTTGGGGACACAAGGGGACTGAAGCTTTCTTT.

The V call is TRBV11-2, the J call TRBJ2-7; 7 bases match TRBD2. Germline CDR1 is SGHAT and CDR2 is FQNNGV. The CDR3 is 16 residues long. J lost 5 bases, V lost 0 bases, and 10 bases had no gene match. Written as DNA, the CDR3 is TGTGCCAGCAGCTTAGATCGGGACTACGCGACCCACGAGCAGTACTTC. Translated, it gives CASSLDRDYATHEQYF.

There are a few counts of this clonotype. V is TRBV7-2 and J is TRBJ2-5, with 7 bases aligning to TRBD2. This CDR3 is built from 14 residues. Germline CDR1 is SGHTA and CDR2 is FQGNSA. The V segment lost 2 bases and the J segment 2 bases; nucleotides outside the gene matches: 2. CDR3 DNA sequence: TGTGCCAGCAGCTTAAGCGGGATTCAAGAGACCCAGTACTTC. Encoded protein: CASSLSGIQETQYF.

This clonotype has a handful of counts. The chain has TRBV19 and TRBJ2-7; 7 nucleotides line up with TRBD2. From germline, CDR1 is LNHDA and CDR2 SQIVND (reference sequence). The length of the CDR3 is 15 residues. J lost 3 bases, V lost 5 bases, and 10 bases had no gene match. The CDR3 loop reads CASSLRRREIYEQYF. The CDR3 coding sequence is TGTGCCAGTAGTCTGCGTAGGCGGGAGATCTACGAGCAGTACTTC.